This T cell receptor beta chain was sequenced during a study of Graves' ophthalmopathy and Graves' hyperthyroidism (dated by TCRdb to between 2018 and 2020). In the study overall: Hyperthyroidism was defined as stable when no progression to ophthalmopathy occurred within 18 months of follow-up. TCR beta repertoire signatures were used to distinguish Graves' ophthalmopathy from Graves' hyperthyroidism and to predict progression to ophthalmopathy. In total, approximately 140 blood samples were TCR-sequenced: 40 to 45 ophthalmopathy, some 80 hyperthyroidism and some 17 hyperthyroidism-to-ophthalmopathy patients. A discovery set of 100 patients (43 ophthalmopathy, 55 to 65 stable hyperthyroidism) was enrolled to explore V-J signatures distinguishing ophthalmopathy from hyperthyroidism. The independent validation cohort included approximately 19 hyperthyroidism patients plus 17 patients who later progressed from hyperthyroidism to ophthalmopathy. In five or six hyperthyroidism patients, the T-cell repertoire of thyroid tissue was compared with the T-cell repertoire of blood. Following sample collection, hyperthyroidism patients were given methimazole at a starting dose of 30 mg daily, and ophthalmopathy patients were given high-dose intravenous methylprednisolone.

For CDR1 and CDR2, the germline V gene lists ENHRY and SYGVKD. Relative to germline, V is missing 3 bases and J is missing 6 bases, with 9 bases of the junction outside any gene match. There are 15 amino acids in the CDR3, from cysteine to phenylalanine inclusive. Only CDR3 DNA is held: 45 bases, read in frame from base 1. TCR beta CDR3 regions were amplified from RNA transcripts for repertoire sequencing. HTBI primers and the Qiagen OneStep RT-PCR kit were used in a first-round RT-PCR, which was followed by a second-round multiplex PCR, size selection and purification. Sequencing of the libraries was carried out on an Illumina HiSeq2000 in paired-end mode with 100 bp reads. The authors' analysis ran thus. SOAPnuke was used for read processing, and reads with adapters, uncalled bases, a mean Phred below 15, or no exact constant-primer or identifier match were discarded. COPE v1.2.5 was used to merge high-quality paired reads. Unique nucleotide sequences were defined as clonotypes and aligned to IMGT TRB V, D and J references using MiTCR v1.1. The analysis was limited to V-J combinations with a frequency above 0.0001, which together covered more than 99% of repertoires. For each V-J combination, a TCR clonal expansion and chaos score was defined as F50 clonal expansion divided by the chaos observed in the TCRdist matrix. Features were reduced by Welch's t-statistics and random forest to around 13 V-J combinations, which fed a naive Bayes classifier. The similarity between thyroid and blood repertoires was quantified using the Morisita-Horn index. The public sequencing data were trimmed at Q25 with fastp and processed into clonotypes with MiXCR by TCRdb, which kept only in-frame beta chains. Each entry is one CDR3 protein sequence, shown with its most common DNA and genes. The V and J calls were not made by the authors but by TCRdb's processing. The sample table shows 1 million to 1.3 million distinct CDR3 sequences, and 36% are seen once. The ten largest clonotypes hold over 8.5% of the sample.

In its sample, this clonotype was seen many times. Its antigen specificity is not known. The input lacks base qualities; no much larger clone sits a single base away. Patients with hyperthyroidism were aged 18 to 65 years, had been newly diagnosed, and had a disease duration of less than 2 months. Patients were excluded if they had other autoimmune diseases, uncontrolled infections, pregnancy or lactation. Clinical symptoms, serum thyroxine, TRAb, thyroid ultrasound and orbital computed tomography formed the basis of the diagnosis. Total RNA was extracted using Trizol reagent, and RNA quality was checked on an Agilent 2100 Bioanalyzer. The full study reports these points: In validation, the model predicted ophthalmopathy progression with 55% to 71% sensitivity and less than 80% specificity; some twelve predicted patients were CT-confirmed with GO in a median of 6.5 months. Sample size was not predetermined statistically, and investigators were not blinded to group allocation. In cross-validation, the 13-signature model distinguished ophthalmopathy from stable hyperthyroidism with about 90% sensitivity and around 81% specificity, and in the test set the corresponding values were about 80% and 75%. Most expanded thyroid clonotypes with frequency above 0.001 were also detected in blood, suggesting blood repertoires may reflect the thyroid immune response.

Material: peripheral blood or thyroid tissue (not recorded which). This TCR derives from an adult man with Graves' hyperthyroidism. The chain uses TRBV10-3 and TRBJ1-2; 8 bases in the middle match TRBD1. CDR3 region: CAISDGVGQGHGYTF. The nucleotides are TGTGCCATCAGTGACGGGGTTGGACAGGGACATGGCTACACCTTC.